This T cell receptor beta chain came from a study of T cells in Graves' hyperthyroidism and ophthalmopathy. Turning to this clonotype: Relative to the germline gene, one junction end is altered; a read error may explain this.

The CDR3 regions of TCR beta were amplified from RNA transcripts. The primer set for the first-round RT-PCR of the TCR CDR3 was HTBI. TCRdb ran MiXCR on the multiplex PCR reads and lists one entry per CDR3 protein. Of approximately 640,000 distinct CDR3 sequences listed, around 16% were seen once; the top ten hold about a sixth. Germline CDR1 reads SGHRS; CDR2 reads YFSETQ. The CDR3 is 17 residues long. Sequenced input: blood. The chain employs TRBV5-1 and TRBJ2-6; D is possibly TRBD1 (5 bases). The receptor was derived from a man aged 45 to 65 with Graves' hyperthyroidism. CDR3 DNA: TGTGCCAGCAGCCGCCTTTTAACAGGCTCTGGGGCCAACGTCCTGACTTTC. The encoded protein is CASSRLLTGSGANVLTF.